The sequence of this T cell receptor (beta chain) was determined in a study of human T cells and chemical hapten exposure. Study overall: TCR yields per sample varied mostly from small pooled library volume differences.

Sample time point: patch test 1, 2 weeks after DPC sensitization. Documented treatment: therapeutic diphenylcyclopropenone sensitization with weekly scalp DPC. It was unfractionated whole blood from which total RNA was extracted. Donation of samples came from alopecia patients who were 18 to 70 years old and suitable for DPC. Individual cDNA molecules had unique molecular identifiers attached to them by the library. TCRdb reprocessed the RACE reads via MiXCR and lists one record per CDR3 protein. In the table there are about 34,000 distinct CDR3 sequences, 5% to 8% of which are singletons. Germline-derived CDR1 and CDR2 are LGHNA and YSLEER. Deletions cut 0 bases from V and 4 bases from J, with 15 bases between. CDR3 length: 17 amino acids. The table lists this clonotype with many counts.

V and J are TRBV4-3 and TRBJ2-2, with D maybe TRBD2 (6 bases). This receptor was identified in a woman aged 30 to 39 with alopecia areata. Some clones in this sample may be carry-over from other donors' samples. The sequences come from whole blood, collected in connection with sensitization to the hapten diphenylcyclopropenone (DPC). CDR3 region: CASSQDRGTWGTGELFF. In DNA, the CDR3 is TGCGCCAGCAGCCAAGATCGGGGGACTTGGGGCACCGGGGAGCTGTTTTTT.